This TCR beta chain was recorded in a study of regulatory T cells in long-lasting Graves disease. CDR3 regions were amplified by Arm-PCR using iRepertoire HTBI primers to build TCR beta libraries. TCRdb independently ran MiXCR on the multiplex PCR reads; one entry per CDR3 protein. The sample carries about 500,000 distinct CDR3 sequences, 15% to 20% recorded once. CDR1 GTSNPN and CDR2 SVGIG come from the germline V gene (reference sequence). Trimming took 5 bases from V and 7 from J; bases not matched to a gene: 3. The CDR3 runs to 11 residues. Time point reported: newly diagnosed GD, antithyroid drugs for less than 3 months. The TCR library was made from RNA that had been extracted from PBMCs in TRIzol. This clonotype occurred many times. The data also belong to a second study, concerning T cells in Graves' hyperthyroidism and ophthalmopathy.

The sequence came from a man between 40 and 49 years old with Graves disease. The starting material was peripheral blood mononuclear cells (PBMCs), obtained at new diagnosis, from a patient treated with antithyroid drugs. The chain recombines TRBV30 with TRBJ1-2, with 8 bases identical to TRBD1. The CDR3 is CAWGQGGGYTF. The CDR3 nucleotides are TGTGCCTGGGGACAGGGAGGTGGCTACACCTTC.